The sequence of this T cell receptor beta chain was determined in a study of CD4 T cell repertoires in COVID-19. Trimming stripped 2 bases from V and 0 bases from J, with 6 bases between. There are 15 residues in the CDR3. Germline V gene data show CDR1 as SGHRS and CDR2 as YFSETQ. The repertoire was sequenced with immunoSEQ multiplex PCR; TCRdb's copy has only in-frame clones and lacks some. The sample carries approximately 75,000 clones, about 80% recorded once. This clone appeared a single time. The memory T cells were sequenced right after ex vivo isolation, without culture. This chain connects TRBV5-1 to TRBJ2-6; TRBD2 is a possible D gene (5 bases). The TCR sequence derives from a human donor who had COVID-19. Source: CD4+ T cells from peripheral blood, taken after recovery from COVID-19. CDR3 residues: CASSFTSSGANVLTF. In DNA form, the CDR3 reads TGCGCCAGCAGCTTTACTAGCTCTGGGGCCAACGTCCTGACTTTC.